The rows below give T cell receptor beta chains drawn from one sample of a study of T cell repertoires in cytomegalovirus infection. These TCRs' antigens remain unknown. One entry per CDR3 protein, called by TCRdb with MiXCR from the reads. The table records some 920,000 distinct CDR3 sequences, 31% of them present only once. The material sequenced was cultured CD8+ T cells from PBMCs, taken from culture after CMV antigen stimulation. The receptor source for this set is a human donor in good health (CMV status not recorded). Some clones in this sample may be carry-over from other donors' samples. CDR3s include the opening cysteine and the closing phenylalanine or tryptophan. The order of the fields is V gene, J gene, CDR3 protein.

>TRBV12-5|TRBJ1-1
CASGFEDTEAFF
>TRBV4-1|TRBJ2-3
CASSQDLIALDTQYF
>TRBV29-1|TRBJ2-2
CSVSRGDTGELFF
>TRBV2|TRBJ2-1
CASSVGVARYNEQFF
>TRBV7-9|TRBJ2-1
CASSHPGTDNEQFF
>TRBV6-5|TRBJ2-1
CASSDPTGGSYNEQFF
>TRBV9|TRBJ1-2
CASSVEGVLNYGYTF
>TRBV5-6|TRBJ2-3
CASSVGTSTDTQYF
>TRBV7-2|TRBJ1-5
CASSLSTGRSQPQHF
>TRBV2|TRBJ2-1
CASSFIRGTGSNEQFF
>TRBV7-9|TRBJ2-5
CASSRRGQVTETQYF
>TRBV27|TRBJ2-5
CASSTRDSSQETQYF
>TRBV6-2/TRBV6-3|TRBJ2-1
CASSYSVGVYNEQFF
>TRBV7-8|TRBJ2-5
CASSFQGMGEGETQYF
>TRBV10-3|TRBJ2-6
CAISETDRVYSGANVLTF
>TRBV7-9|TRBJ2-3
CASSPRRGASTDTQYF
>TRBV5-4|TRBJ2-7
CASSFRDRGFREQYF
>TRBV19|TRBJ1-1
CASKAGTNTEAFF
>TRBV13|TRBJ2-7
CASSLAGSSSYEQYF
>TRBV7-9|TRBJ1-2
CASSGDRGMANYGYTF
>TRBV27|TRBJ2-1
CASSLSLWTSGGGTFF
>TRBV6-5|TRBJ1-2
CASSYSSRGLHYGYTF
>TRBV7-6|TRBJ1-2
CASSSPGQDHYGYTF
>TRBV6-5|TRBJ1-5
CASSYSSGQPQHF
>TRBV7-2|TRBJ2-5
CASSEITGVQETQYF
>TRBV27|TRBJ2-1
CASSPWTSGGTNEQFF
>TRBV7-4|TRBJ2-1
CASSLMMSNEQFF
>TRBV7-6|TRBJ2-5
CASSLLAGEETQYF
>TRBV27|TRBJ2-7
CASSEIGQTRSYEQYF
>TRBV4-1|TRBJ2-1
CASSSPGLAGFLSYNEQFF